What follows are 17 T cell receptor beta chains derived from one specimen sequenced in a study of blood T cell repertoires in COVID-19. TCRdb's copy holds only in-frame clones and misses some; the assay was immunoSEQ multiplex PCR. The data show about 210,000 clones, with around 80% seen just once and approximately 12% held by the top ten. The material sequenced was peripheral blood. These receptors were collected from a woman in her 40s with acute or convalescent COVID-19.

The chain combines TRBV7-9 with TRBJ1-1, with 8 bases lining up with TRBD1. The V gene's germline CDR1 is SEHNR and CDR2 FQNEAQ (reference sequence). With V trimmed by 3 bases and J by 7 bases, 4 bases remained unmatched. This CDR3 has 13 residues. CDR3 residues: CASSLGQVYEAFF. In nucleotides, the CDR3 is TGTGCCAGCAGCTTGGGACAGGTTTATGAAGCTTTCTTT.

This clone was seen only once. This sequence joins TRBV5-5 and TRBJ1-2; D ambiguous. In germline, CDR1 is SGHKS, CDR2 YYEKEE (reference sequence). V shed 0 bases and J shed 3 bases, with 12 bases lying between them. CDR3 length equals 15 residues. The CDR3 sequence is CASSLETEKYYGYTF. The CDR3 DNA reads TGTGCCAGCAGCTTGGAAACAGAAAAATACTATGGCTACACCTTC.

The rearrangement uses TRBV5-1 and TRBJ1-2, with D possibly being TRBD1 (5 bases). V gave up 5 bases and J gave up 0 bases, with 11 bases separating them. The length of the CDR3 is 14 residues. Germline lookup yields CDR1 SGHRS and CDR2 YFSETQ. The CDR3 sequence is CASRVAGTNYGYTF. The CDR3 DNA reads TGCGCCAGCAGAGTGGCAGGGACTAACTATGGCTACACCTTC.

The CDR3 DNA reads TGTGCCAGCAGCAACCCGGGGTTCGAGGGCTACACCTTC. Translated: CASSNPGFEGYTF. The chain joins TRBV9 to TRBJ1-2; no definite D call. The germline CDR1 and CDR2 sequences are SGDLS and YYNGEE. V was clipped by 4 bases and J by 8 bases, with 15 bases between them. This CDR3 spans 13 amino acids.

This chain's CDR3 is CASSPQTGAKNIQYF. DNA of the CDR3: TGCGCCAGCAGCCCCCAAACGGGAGCCAAAAACATTCAGTACTTC. J is TRBJ2-4 and V is TRBV5-1; no reliable D call. The germline gives CDR1 SGHRS, CDR2 YFSETQ. The CDR3 spans 15 residues. V was shortened by 4 bases and J by 0 bases, with 11 bases between the two germline ends.

The genes are TRBV7-9 and TRBJ2-3; no clear D. The CDR3 is made up of 15 amino acids. V lost 3 bases to trimming and J lost 0 bases, with 10 bases between them. Germline V CDR1 and CDR2: SEHNR, FQNEAQ (reference sequence). CDR3 loop: CASSFVRPSTDTQYF. The CDR3 DNA is TGTGCCAGCAGCTTTGTCAGGCCTAGCACAGATACGCAGTATTTT.

The genes are TRBV24-1 and TRBJ1-5; 10 bases line up with TRBD1. V gave up 3 bases and J gave up 3 bases; unmatched junction bases: 4. Looked up from germline, CDR1 is KGHDR and CDR2 is SFDVKD. CDR3 length equals 16 residues. For the CDR3, the DNA is TGTGCCACCAGTGATCCCGGGACAGGGGACAATCAGCCCCAGCATTTT. The encoded protein is CATSDPGTGDNQPQHF.

The V call is TRBV5-1, the J call TRBJ2-3, with 10 bases aligning to TRBD2. V lost 1 base, J lost 1 base, and 3 bases stayed unmatched. The CDR3 covers 16 residues. The germline V gene has CDR1 SGHRS and CDR2 YFSETQ. CDR3 sequence reads: CASSLMGTSGTDTQYF. The CDR3 DNA is TGCGCCAGCAGCTTGATGGGGACTAGCGGCACAGATACGCAGTATTTT. The variable domain in full, completed from reference TRBV5-1 and TRBJ2-3, reads KAGVTQTPRYLIKTRGQQVTLSCSPISGHRSVSWYQQTPGQGLQFLFEYFSETQRNKGNFPGRFSGRQFSNSRSEMNVSTLELGDSALYLCASSLMGTSGTDTQYFGPGTRLTVL.

This chain uses TRBV30 with TRBJ2-2, with 9 bases fitting TRBD1. In germline, CDR1 is GTSNPN, CDR2 SVGIG (reference sequence). This CDR3 comprises 18 residues. V trimming: 0 bases; J trimming: 4 bases; junction bases outside the gene matches: 12. Here the CDR3 reads CAWSVKDRGGVGTGELFF. The CDR3 DNA follows: TGTGCCTGGAGTGTAAAGGACAGGGGAGGCGTCGGCACCGGGGAGCTGTTTTTT.

The count of this clone is one. The V call is TRBV2, the J call TRBJ1-2, with TRBD1 identical over 9 bases. The CDR3 spans 15 residues. From germline, CDR1 is SNHLY and CDR2 FYNNEI. The ends lost 5 bases at V and 8 bases at J; junction bases unmatched: 12. The CDR3 DNA reads as TGTGCCAGCAGTCCCGGGACAGGGAACCATGTCGGCTACACCTTC. As protein: CASSPGTGNHVGYTF. The full variable domain, its missing parts supplied by reference TRBV2 and TRBJ1-2, is EPEVTQTPSHQVTQMGQEVILRCVPISNHLYFYWYRQILGQKVEFLVSFYNNEISEKSEIFDDQFSVERPDGSNFTLKIRSTKLEDSAMYFCASSPGTGNHVGYTFGSGTRLTVV.

The rearrangement links TRBV19 to TRBJ2-7; 10 bases are shared with TRBD2. The CDR3 length is 14 residues. Germline assignment: CDR1 LNHDA and CDR2 SQIVND (reference sequence). The ends lost 10 bases at V and 5 bases at J; junction bases unmatched: 11. The chain's CDR3 is CATARGLAGDEQYF. The CDR3 DNA is TGTGCCACGGCCCGTGGGCTAGCGGGAGACGAGCAGTACTTC.

The chain recombines TRBV13 with TRBJ1-2; 8 nucleotides match TRBD1. J lost 4 bases, V lost 4 bases, and 8 bases had no gene match. The CDR3 runs to 15 residues. The germline gives CDR1 PRHDT, CDR2 FYEKMQ (reference sequence). The DNA for the CDR3 is TGTGCCAGCAGCTCCCGAGGACAGGGAAGCTATGGCTACACCTTC. It encodes CASSSRGQGSYGYTF. The entire variable domain, with the rest obtained from reference TRBV13 and TRBJ1-2, is as follows: AAGVIQSPRHLIKEKRETATLKCYPIPRHDTVYWYQQGPGQDPQFLISFYEKMQSDKGSIPDRFSAQQFSDYHSELNMSSLELGDSALYFCASSSRGQGSYGYTFGSGTRLTVV.

This clone was detected only a few times. This sequence joins TRBV18 and TRBJ1-6; 10 nucleotides align to TRBD1. After removal of 8 bases from V and 7 bases from J, the junction contained 5 bases not matched to a gene. CDR1 is KGHSH and CDR2 is LQKENI in the germline V gene. The CDR3 contains 14 residues. In DNA form, the CDR3 reads TGTGCCAGCACCCCGGGACAGGGGAATTCACCCCTCCACTTT. This gives the protein CASTPGQGNSPLHF.

The chain couples TRBV29-1 to TRBJ2-7; no clear D. CDR1 SQVTM and CDR2 ANQGSEA come from the germline V gene. Trimming cost V 0 bases and J 2 bases, with 8 bases left between them. The CDR3 spans 13 residues. This chain's CDR3 is CSVEDSITYEQYF. For the CDR3, the DNA is TGCAGCGTTGAAGATTCCATCACCTACGAGCAGTACTTC.

V and J are TRBV3-1 (or the pseudogene TRBV3-2) and TRBJ1-2, with 7 bases identical to TRBD1. Germline trimming cut 2 bases from V and 5 bases from J; bases unmatched to any gene: 8. Per germline, CDR1 LGHDT and CDR2 YNNKEL (reference sequence). The CDR3 totals 15 residues. This chain's CDR3 is CASSQTITGVYGYTF. CDR3 DNA: TGTGCCAGCAGCCAAACTATAACAGGGGTTTATGGCTACACCTTC.

The table lists this clone with a few counts. This chain connects TRBV11-2 to TRBJ1-2, with no clear D. V was clipped by 2 bases and J by 4 bases, with 14 bases between them. Germline loops: CDR1 SGHAT, CDR2 FQNNGV. This CDR3 region has 15 residues. In nucleotides, the CDR3 is TGTGCCAGCAGCTTAAACATGGGCGCGGGCTATGGCTACACCTTC. This encodes CASSLNMGAGYGYTF.

This clone was found many times. The chain employs TRBV6-6 and TRBJ1-6; tentatively, D is TRBD1 (5 bases). Trimming pared 3 bases from V and 7 bases from J, leaving 16 bases between. Germline V CDR1 and CDR2: MNHNY, SVGAGI (reference sequence). CDR3 length: 16 amino acids. The DNA for the CDR3 is TGTGCCAGCAGTTATCCGATGACAGATCCCAATTCACCCCTCCACTTT. Residues: CASSYPMTDPNSPLHF.